The 20 T cell receptor beta chains below come from one sample, sequenced in a study of tissue T cells after allogeneic stem cell transplantation. Sequenced by immunoSEQ multiplex PCR; TCRdb stores in-frame clones only, minus some. This table has approximately 5,000 clones, roughly half appearing once. The time point: mouse harvest day 7 after allogeneic transplant. Tail vein injection delivered 10^7 T-cell-depleted bone marrow cells and 10^6 splenic CD5+ T cells. Sequencing was carried out using gut tissue. Receptors were obtained from a female BALB/c mouse given C57BL/6 T cells with graft-versus-host disease after an allogeneic hematopoietic cell transplant.

This clone was observed a handful of times. Mouse gene names apply. The read comes to an end 1 residue before the CDR3 does, leaving the germline J gene to fill in the end. The V call is TRBV26, the J call TRBJ2-5; D is uncertain. V lost 2 bases and J 4 bases, leaving 4 bases between the germline ends. Germline assignment: CDR1 KGHPV and CDR2 FQNQEV (reference sequence). The CDR3 runs 12 residues. The covered CDR3 bases are TGTGCCAGCAGTCTGAGGGAAGACACCCAGTAC. It is translated as CASSLREDTQY. The whole CDR3 protein reads CASSLREDTQYF.

This clone was seen once. Germline and genes here are mouse. The DNA ends 1 residue before the CDR3 does, and the rest of the CDR3 is filled in from the germline J gene. The V call is TRBV13-2, the J call TRBJ2-5; 8 bases are shared with TRBD1. The CDR3 is 13 amino acids. Per germline, CDR1 NNHNN and CDR2 SYGAGS (reference sequence). V dropped 5 bases and J dropped 5; count of bases not matched to a gene: 4. The CDR3 DNA, read in part, is TGTGCCAGCGGGGACAGGGTCAGAGACACCCAGTAC. As protein: CASGDRVRDTQY. The whole CDR3 protein reads CASGDRVRDTQYF.

In regard to this clone: Here the gene names and germline are mouse. The CDR3 end falls 1 residue outside the read, so it is completed with the germline J gene. The chain employs TRBV13-1 and TRBJ1-3, with TRBD1 matching 8 bases. The CDR3 runs to 14 residues. Trimming cost V 3 bases and J 2 bases; bases outside gene matches: 1. Germline-derived CDR1 and CDR2 are NSHNY and SYGAGN. The CDR3 loop is CASSAQGAGNTLYF. CDR3 DNA (partial): TGTGCCAGCAGTGCACAGGGGGCTGGAAATACGCTCTAT.

In the case of this clone: Genes here carry mouse names. The CDR3 goes on 1 residue after the read ends, and that part is filled in from the germline J gene. V usage is TRBV16 and J usage is TRBJ2-7, with 14 bases aligning to TRBD2. Germline trimming cut 5 bases from V and 3 bases from J; bases unmatched to any gene: 3. This CDR3 spans 15 amino acids. In germline, CDR1 is SGHSA, CDR2 FRNQAP. This CDR3 reads CASSGDWGGYYEQYF. The CDR3 bases that were read are TGTGCAAGCAGCGGGGACTGGGGGGGCTACTATGAACAGTAC.

This clone turned up a few times. Gene names are the mouse ones. The CDR3 end is not reached by the read, which stops 1 residue before it; the germline J gene fills it in. The chain links TRBV5 to TRBJ2-7; D is possibly TRBD2 (5 bases). Trimming took off 0 bases at V and 3 bases at J, with 9 bases between the two ends. From germline, CDR1 is LGHNA and CDR2 YNLKQL (reference sequence). This CDR3 region has 14 residues. The CDR3 sequence is CASSQERTFYEQYF. The sequenced part of the CDR3 DNA is TGTGCCAGCAGCCAAGAGAGGACTTTCTATGAACAGTAC.

As regards this clone: Gene names and germline match the mouse. The CDR3 end is not reached by the read, which stops 1 residue before it; the germline J gene fills it in. This sequence joins TRBV26 and TRBJ2-7; TRBD1 is a possible D gene (6 bases). V lost 6 bases, J lost 6 bases, and 15 bases lay in between. From germline, CDR1 is KGHPV and CDR2 FQNQEV (reference sequence). The CDR3 is made up of 13 amino acids. CDR3: CASSDGPGVEQYF. The sequenced CDR3 bases are TGTGCCAGCAGCGATGGGCCAGGGGTTGAACAGTAC.

Worth noting for this clone: Here the gene names and germline are mouse. The CDR3 end is not reached by the read, which stops 1 residue before it; the germline J gene fills it in. The chain has TRBV20 and TRBJ2-7; D is uncertain. Per germline, CDR1 GFQATS and CDR2 STVNSAI. This CDR3 region has 10 residues. Trimming stripped 3 bases from V and 3 bases from J, with 3 bases between. CDR3 loop: CGASLYEQYF. The DNA read from the CDR3 is TGTGGTGCTAGCCTCTATGAACAGTAC.

This clone was recorded a few times. The gene names given are mouse names. The read is 1 residue too short to cover the CDR3 end, so that end is filled in from the germline J gene. V is TRBV13-2 and J is TRBJ2-1, with 7 bases matching TRBD1. The CDR3 covers 15 residues. V shed 0 bases, J shed 3 bases, and the junction held 3 bases outside the gene matches. The V gene's germline CDR1 is NNHNN and CDR2 SYGAGS (reference sequence). The sequenced part of the CDR3 DNA is TGTGCCAGCGGTGATGCCCCAGGGGGCTATGCTGAGCAGTTC. It yields the protein CASGDAPGGYAEQF. The full-length CDR3 reads as CASGDAPGGYAEQFF.

In the case of this clone: All gene names here are mouse names. The CDR3 end lies 1 residue beyond the end of the read and is filled in from the germline J gene. The chain employs TRBV26 and TRBJ2-3, with 9 bases matching TRBD1. This CDR3 has 13 residues. The J segment lost 4 bases and the V segment lost 7 bases, leaving 3 bases of the junction unmatched. The germline V gene has CDR1 KGHPV and CDR2 FQNQEV (reference sequence). CDR3 DNA, as far as it was read: TGTGCCAGCATGGGACAGGGCACAGAAACGCTGTAT. Translating it yields CASMGQGTETLY. Given in full, the CDR3 is CASMGQGTETLYF. Variable domain in full (rest from reference TRBV26 and TRBJ2-3): NSKVIQTPRYLVKGQGQKAKMRCIPEKGHPVVFWYQQNKNNEFKFLINFQNQEVLQQIDMTEKRFSAECPSNSPCSLEIQSSEAGDSALYLCASMGQGTETLYFGSGTRLTVL.

A note on this clone: Gene names and germline refer to mouse. The read is 1 residue too short to cover the CDR3 end, so that end is filled in from the germline J gene. The sample carries other DNA sequences with the same CDR3. The V gene is TRBV16, the J gene TRBJ2-4, with a tentative D call TRBD1 (5 bases). Trimming took 4 bases from V and 3 from J, leaving 11 bases between them. Germline V gene data show CDR1 as SGHSA and CDR2 as FRNQAP. The CDR3 contains 14 residues. CDR3 region: CASSSQGVQNTLYF. The CDR3 DNA, read in part, is TGTGCAAGCAGCTCCCAGGGAGTGCAAAACACCTTGTAC.

Within the sample, this clone is medium-sized. Gene names are the mouse ones. The CDR3 extends 1 residue past the end of the read, so its final part is completed from the germline J gene. This chain links TRBV3 with TRBJ2-7, with 10 bases identical to TRBD2. Germline V CDR1 and CDR2: SNHLY, FYNGKV (reference sequence). Trimming at V came to 0 bases and at J to 7 bases, leaving 9 bases not matched to a gene. This CDR3 is 16 amino acids long. The part of the CDR3 DNA that was read is TGTGCCAGCAGCTTAGCGCAGGCTGGGGGGGCGCGGGAACAGTAC. Amino acids: CASSLAQAGGAREQY. The whole CDR3 protein is CASSLAQAGGAREQYF.

Relative to its sample, this clone is large (0.1 to 1%). Genes and germline are mouse. Read sequence stops 1 residue before the CDR3 end, and the germline J gene provides the missing end. The chain is built from TRBV4 and TRBJ2-7; TRBD2 aligns across 11 bases. CDR1 and CDR2 (germline): LGHDT, YNNKQL (reference sequence). J was trimmed by 2 bases and V by 4 bases; bases with no gene match: 1. The CDR3 is made up of 14 amino acids. CDR3 DNA (partial): TGTGCCAGCAGCTTGGGACTGGGGGCCTATGAACAGTAC. Amino acids: CASSLGLGAYEQY. The complete CDR3 protein is CASSLGLGAYEQYF.

Regarding this clone: All gene names here are mouse names. The CDR3 end lies 1 residue beyond the end of the read and is filled in from the germline J gene. The rearrangement joins TRBV16 to TRBJ2-7, with D possibly TRBD1 on 5 matching bases. Germline V lookup: CDR1 SGHSA, CDR2 FRNQAP. V was pared by 2 bases and J by 6 bases, with 14 bases between. This CDR3 is built from 14 residues. CDR3 residues: CASSLPQGKGEQYF. The part of the CDR3 DNA that was read is TGTGCAAGCAGCTTACCTCAGGGAAAGGGTGAACAGTAC.

By sample fraction, this clone is medium-sized. Mouse names are used for the genes. With the read ending 1 residue before the CDR3 end, the germline J gene is used to fill in that end. The V call is TRBV29, the J call TRBJ2-5, with D perhaps matching TRBD1 (5 bases). The CDR3 spans 13 residues. V lost 5 bases to trimming and J lost 0 bases, with 6 bases between them. Germline loops: CDR1 MSHET, CDR2 SYDVDS. The CDR3 loop is CASSQGNQDTQYF. The sequenced part of the CDR3 DNA is TGTGCTAGCAGTCAGGGTAACCAAGACACCCAGTAC.

As concerns this clone: The listed genes are named as in mouse. With the read ending 1 residue before the CDR3 end, the germline J gene is used to fill in that end. The chain carries TRBV26 and TRBJ2-4; TRBD2 matches at 9 bases. V lost 4 bases, J lost 3 bases, and 2 bases stayed unmatched. CDR1 is KGHPV and CDR2 is FQNQEV in the germline V gene (reference sequence). This CDR3 contains 14 residues. This CDR3 is CASSRLGEQNTLYF. CDR3 DNA (partial): TGTGCCAGCAGTCGACTGGGGGAACAAAACACCTTGTAC.

This clone appeared a few times. Mouse gene names and germline throughout. The read ends 1 residue before the CDR3 terminus; that terminus is restored from the germline J gene. The V call is TRBV31, the J call TRBJ2-7, with a tentative D call TRBD1 (5 bases). The CDR3 contains 12 residues. From germline, CDR1 is GKSSPN and CDR2 SITVG. V was pared by 1 base and J by 5 bases, with 9 bases between. The CDR3 is CAWSQAGNEQYF. The DNA read from the CDR3 is TGTGCCTGGAGTCAGGCAGGGAATGAACAGTAC. The entire variable domain, with the rest obtained from reference TRBV31 and TRBJ2-7, is as follows: AQTIHQWPVAEIKAVGSPLSLGCTIKGKSSPNLYWYWQATGGTLQQLFYSITVGQVESVVQLNLSASRPKDDQFILSTEKLLLSHSGFYLCAWSQAGNEQYFGPGTRLTVL.

This clone is categorized as medium-sized (0.01 to 0.1%). Genes here carry mouse names. The observed sequence ends 1 residue before the CDR3 terminus, with the missing tail filled in from the germline J gene. This rearrangement joins TRBV2 to TRBJ2-7; 7 positions agree with TRBD1. From germline, CDR1 is LGHNA and CDR2 YSYQKL. CDR3 length: 13 residues. V was pared by 0 bases and J by 7 bases, with 3 bases of the junction left unmatched. CDR3 DNA, as far as it was read: TGTGCCAGCAGCCAAGATACAGGGGAGGAACAGTAC. Protein: CASSQDTGEEQY. The whole CDR3 reads CASSQDTGEEQYF.

In the case of this clone: Gene names and germline match the mouse. The CDR3 goes on 1 residue after the read ends, and that part is filled in from the germline J gene. The J gene is TRBJ2-1, the V gene TRBV12-2, with 9 bases lining up with TRBD1. The germline V gene has CDR1 SGHLS and CDR2 HYDKME. The CDR3 covers 14 residues. J was trimmed by 7 bases and V by 2 bases; bases with no gene match: 5. CDR3 protein: CASSPTGGRAEQFF. Incomplete CDR3 DNA: TGTGCCAGCTCTCCTACAGGGGGCAGGGCTGAGCAGTTC.

As to this clone: Mouse gene names apply. The CDR3 goes on 1 residue after the read ends, and that part is filled in from the germline J gene. The V call is TRBV24, the J call TRBJ1-2; 8 bases map to TRBD1. The CDR3 has 14 amino acids. The germline CDR1 and CDR2 sequences are KGHTA and FRNEEI. With V trimmed by 5 bases and J by 3 bases, 5 bases remained unmatched. CDR3 protein: CASSFPTGDSDYTF. CDR3 DNA, as far as it was read: TGTGCCAGCAGTTTCCCGACAGGGGACTCCGACTACACC.

Points on this clone: Genes and germline are mouse. CDR3 loop: CAWTETGGANTGQLYF. CDR3 bases read: TGTGCCTGGACCGAGACTGGGGGGGCAAACACCGGGCAGCTCTAC. The chain employs TRBV31 and TRBJ2-2, with 11 bases fitting TRBD2. Read sequence stops 1 residue before the CDR3 end, and the germline J gene provides the missing end. This CDR3 has 16 amino acids. The V gene end was trimmed by 4 bases and the J gene end by 0 bases; junction bases not matched to a gene: 4. Germline V gives CDR1 GKSSPN, CDR2 SITVG.